The present T cell receptor (beta chain) was sequenced within a study of blood T cells in healthy people across ages. J was trimmed by 0 bases and V by 10 bases; bases with no gene match: 12. The length of the CDR3 is 18 residues. Germline V lookup: CDR1 MDHEN, CDR2 SYDVKM. Primers used in a second PCR of roughly 6 to 12 cycles were a sample-barcoded 5' primer and a J-beta primer mix. Each CDR3 protein gets one entry after TCRdb re-called the 5' RACE reads with MiXCR. The sample lists 1.5 million to 2 million distinct CDR3 sequences, 30% to 40% occurring once. This clonotype was seen a handful of times.

The chain combines TRBV28 with TRBJ2-4; 13 bases map to TRBD2. The sequencing input was blood. The sequence derives from a human donor in good health. CDR3: CATGLAGADILAKNIQYF. The CDR3 DNA reads TGTGCCACCGGACTAGCGGGGGCCGACATTTTAGCCAAAAACATTCAGTACTTC.